This TCR beta chain stems from a study of blood T cell repertoires in COVID-19. V shed 8 bases and J shed 4 bases, with 17 bases lying between them. Germline V gene data show CDR1 as MNHEY and CDR2 as SVGAGI. The CDR3 consists of 15 residues. Assay used: immunoSEQ multiplex PCR; TCRdb lists only in-frame clones, some missing. The table has 300,000 to 350,000 clones, roughly 90% seen once. The specimen sequenced was peripheral blood. V and J are TRBV6-5 and TRBJ2-2, with a weak D call TRBD1 (5 bases). The clonotype was recovered from a woman aged 55-70 years with COVID-19, enrolled during active disease. Here the CDR3 DNA reads TGTGCCAGCCTAGGTCCGAAGGGGATCACCGGGGAGCTGTTTTTT. Translating gives CASLGPKGITGELFF.